The rows below give T cell receptor beta chains drawn from one sample of a study of T-cell reconstitution after alpha-beta-depleted transplantation in children. TCRdb independently ran MiXCR on the PCR reads; one entry per CDR3 protein. The sample comprises around 670,000 distinct CDR3 sequences, roughly 13% of which are singletons, and roughly 0.84% rests with the top ten. This material consisted of PBMCs, taken before TCRalphabeta/CD19-depleted stem cell transplant. These receptors were collected from a girl aged 2 to 10 with congenital amegakaryocytic thrombocytopenia, due to receive a stem cell transplant. Both conserved end residues are part of each CDR3. The D gene is left open where the match is weak. Clone size is given for some rows only: seen once, a few or many times, or a class if the clone is expanded.

J,D,size,V,CDR3,DNA
TRBJ1-2,TRBD1,few,TRBV5-1,CASSLTDRGDYGYTF,TGCGCCAGCAGCTTGACGGACAGGGGAGACTATGGCTACACCTTC
TRBJ2-1,.,.,TRBV2,CASVEGRGEQFF,TGTGCCAGCGTCGAGGGCCGTGGTGAGCAGTTCTTC
TRBJ2-6,TRBD1,.,TRBV14,CASSRLDRGFSSDVLTF,TGTGCCAGCAGCCGTCTAGACAGGGGCTTCTCCTCGGACGTCCTGACTTTC
TRBJ1-1,.,few,TRBV15,CATSRNSNTEAFF,TGTGCCACCAGCAGGAACTCGAATACTGAAGCTTTCTTT
TRBJ1-5,.,.,TRBV20-1,CSALGGLNQPQHF,TGCAGTGCCTTGGGCGGATTAAATCAGCCCCAGCATTTT
TRBJ1-2,TRBD1,once,TRBV5-5,CASSRAGTENGYTF,TGTGCCAGCAGCAGAGCCGGGACAGAGAATGGCTACACCTTC
TRBJ2-1,.,few,TRBV5-5,CASSLVVSGSYNEQFF,TGTGCCAGCAGCTTGGTCGTAAGCGGGTCATACAATGAGCAGTTCTTC
TRBJ1-5,TRBD1,many,TRBV5-6,CASSLTQGALGQPQHF,TGTGCCAGCAGCTTGACTCAGGGGGCTTTGGGTCAGCCCCAGCATTTT
TRBJ2-7,TRBD2,few,TRBV20-1,CSAFNPSGRGEQYF,TGCAGTGCTTTCAACCCTAGCGGGAGGGGAGAGCAGTACTTC
TRBJ2-7,.,many,TRBV7-2,CASRGNRNSYEQYF,TGTGCCAGCAGGGGGAACAGAAACTCCTACGAGCAGTACTTC
TRBJ2-1,.,.,TRBV10-3,CAISEPSRRNEQFF,TGTGCCATCAGTGAGCCGAGTCGGCGGAATGAGCAGTTCTTC
TRBJ2-7,.,many,TRBV12-3/TRBV12-4,CASSDVSGAREQYF,TGTGCCAGCAGTGACGTGTCGGGGGCCCGGGAGCAGTACTTC
TRBJ2-1,.,many,TRBV29-1,CSVLAETYNEQFF,TGCAGCGTCTTAGCGGAAACCTACAATGAGCAGTTCTTC
TRBJ2-3,.,few,TRBV12-3/TRBV12-4,CASTWGPEGDTQYF,TGTGCCAGCACTTGGGGACCCGAGGGGGATACGCAGTATTTT
TRBJ2-7,.,.,TRBV20-1,CSANPGLIAGMGYEQYF,TGCAGTGCCAACCCCGGGTTGATAGCAGGGATGGGCTACGAGCAGTACTTC
TRBJ2-7,.,many,TRBV14,CASSPSVDEQYF,TGTGCCAGCAGCCCGTCGGTGGACGAGCAGTACTTC
TRBJ2-5,TRBD1,.,TRBV29-1,CSVSRQGAGETQYF,TGCAGCGTTTCGCGGCAGGGGGCCGGGGAGACCCAGTACTTC
TRBJ2-7,.,many,TRBV20-1,CSAPVAYDDEQYF,TGCAGTGCACCAGTAGCCTACGACGACGAGCAGTACTTC
TRBJ1-5,.,many,TRBV3-1,CASSQDTGNSNQPQHF,TGTGCCAGCAGCCAAGATACCGGCAATAGCAATCAGCCCCAGCATTTT
TRBJ2-1,.,few,TRBV20-1,CSASQLRNEQFF,TGCAGTGCTAGCCAGTTGCGGAATGAGCAGTTCTTC
TRBJ1-5,.,few,TRBV20-1,CSAGQGLQPQHF,TGCAGTGCCGGCCAGGGGTTACAGCCCCAGCATTTT
TRBJ2-5,.,.,TRBV12-3/TRBV12-4,CASNHREGRETQYF,TGTGCCAGCAACCACAGGGAAGGTAGAGAGACCCAGTACTTC
TRBJ2-7,TRBD2,few,TRBV20-1,CCARDHRLAEYEQYF,TGCTGTGCTAGAGATCACCGACTAGCGGAATACGAGCAGTACTTC
TRBJ1-2,.,many,TRBV4-1,CASSQDRQPSLYGYTF,TGCGCCAGCAGTCAGGACAGACAGCCATCCCTCTATGGCTACACCTTC
TRBJ2-2,.,.,TRBV20-1,CSASGDSRFGELFF,TGCAGTGCCTCGGGGGACTCTAGGTTCGGGGAGCTGTTTTTT
TRBJ2-1,TRBD2,many,TRBV10-3,CAITPSLADQIDNEQFF,TGTGCCATCACCCCCTCGCTAGCGGACCAGATAGACAATGAGCAGTTCTTC
TRBJ2-2,.,.,TRBV6-5,CASSYAPFTGELFF,TGTGCCAGCAGTTATGCTCCATTCACCGGGGAGCTGTTTTTT
TRBJ2-5,.,many,TRBV29-1,CSVDWFEETQYF,TGCAGCGTTGATTGGTTCGAGGAGACCCAGTACTTC
TRBJ2-1,.,few,TRBV5-6,CASSWGSGTRNEQFF,TGTGCCAGCAGCTGGGGCTCCGGGACTCGGAATGAGCAGTTCTTC
TRBJ2-1,.,many,TRBV5-1,CASSLAGAGGDEQFF,TGCGCCAGCAGCTTGGCCGGCGCCGGGGGCGATGAGCAGTTCTTC
TRBJ2-7,TRBD2,.,TRBV7-9,CASSKTKGLADSYEQYF,TGTGCCAGCAGCAAAACCAAAGGACTAGCGGACTCCTACGAGCAGTACTTC
TRBJ2-7,TRBD2,.,TRBV20-1,CSAKRWTSGRVHEQYF,TGCAGTGCTAAGCGCTGGACTAGCGGGAGGGTCCACGAGCAGTACTTC
TRBJ2-1,.,few,TRBV7-2,CASSLVGLGQNEQFF,TGTGCCAGCAGCTTAGTGGGACTCGGACAAAATGAGCAGTTCTTC
TRBJ2-1,.,.,TRBV4-1,CASSPTPLDGVNFYNEQFF,TGCGCCAGCAGCCCGACCCCCCTCGACGGCGTAAACTTCTACAATGAGCAGTTCTTC
TRBJ2-1,TRBD2,many,TRBV10-3,CAIISGTSPYNEQFF,TGTGCCATCATTTCTGGGACTAGCCCGTACAATGAGCAGTTCTTC
TRBJ2-2,.,few,TRBV7-8,CASSPLGRGDTGELFF,TGTGCCAGCAGCCCCCTGGGAAGGGGCGACACCGGGGAGCTGTTTTTT
TRBJ2-7,.,many,TRBV29-1,CSSSSEQYF,TGCAGCTCATCGTCCGAGCAGTACTTC
TRBJ1-4,.,few,TRBV7-9,CASSWGPGNEKLFF,TGTGCCAGCAGCTGGGGGCCAGGGAACGAAAAACTGTTTTTT
TRBJ1-2,.,few,TRBV30,CAWSLPGTNGYTF,TGTGCCTGGAGTTTACCCGGGACAAATGGCTACACCTTC
TRBJ1-1,.,many,TRBV6-5,CASSYSSVNTEAFF,TGTGCCAGCAGTTACTCATCCGTGAACACTGAAGCTTTCTTT
TRBJ2-3,.,many,TRBV2,CASSLDESDTQYF,TGTGCCAGCTCTCTGGACGAATCAGATACGCAGTATTTT
TRBJ1-2,TRBD1,.,TRBV5-5,CASSLEGTGVVDYGYTF,TGTGCCAGCAGCTTGGAAGGGACAGGGGTGGTTGACTATGGCTACACCTTC
TRBJ2-2,.,.,TRBV29-1,CSVPITGTQGELFF,TGCAGCGTGCCGATAACCGGGACCCAAGGGGAGCTGTTTTTT
TRBJ2-1,TRBD2,few,TRBV10-2,CASRGGLAGGENEQFF,TGCGCCAGCAGGGGGGGACTAGCGGGAGGGGAGAATGAGCAGTTCTTC
TRBJ2-1,TRBD1,many,TRBV29-1,CSGQGTAYNEQFF,TGCAGCGGCCAGGGGACAGCCTACAATGAGCAGTTCTTC
TRBJ2-2,TRBD2,once,TRBV30,CAWRLAGVGELFF,TGTGCCTGGAGACTAGCGGGAGTTGGGGAGCTGTTTTTT